These 7 T cell receptor beta chains came from one sample sequenced in a study of blood T cell repertoires in COVID-19. Only in-frame clones appear in the TCRdb table, and some are missing; sequencing was by immunoSEQ multiplex PCR. The sample contains roughly 250,000 clones, roughly 88% of which appear only once. Sequences were obtained from PBMCs or T cells enriched from blood (not recorded which). The source is a woman in her twenties or thirties who had recovered from COVID-19.

The chain joins TRBV6-1 to TRBJ1-6; D might be TRBD1 (6 bases). Germline loops: CDR1 MNHNS, CDR2 SASEGT. V was pared by 3 bases and J by 10 bases, with 13 bases between. The CDR3 spans 14 residues. The CDR3 is CASSEGALGSPLHF. The CDR3 nucleotides are TGTGCCAGCAGTGAGGGGGCACTTGGGTCACCCCTCCACTTT.

The rearrangement links TRBV7-9 to TRBJ2-3, with D perhaps TRBD1 (6 bases). From germline, CDR1 is SEHNR and CDR2 FQNEAQ (reference sequence). Trimming took off 5 bases at V and 6 bases at J, with 21 bases between the two ends. This CDR3 is built from 16 residues. The CDR3 spells CASSPSPRGLPDTQYF. For the CDR3, the DNA is TGTGCCAGCAGCCCGTCCCCCAGGGGTCTACCCGATACGCAGTATTTT.

The chain couples TRBV6-5 to TRBJ2-7, with D tentatively TRBD1 (6 bases). Germline CDR1 is MNHEY and CDR2 is SVGAGI. V was shortened by 5 bases and J by 5 bases, with 16 bases between the two germline ends. The CDR3 runs 14 residues. CDR3 coding DNA: TGTGCCAGCAGTCAACAGGGTTTAGGGAACGAGCAGTACTTC. Translation: CASSQQGLGNEQYF.

The table lists this clone with a few counts. The chain joins TRBV3-1 (or the pseudogene TRBV3-2) to TRBJ2-2, with D perhaps matching TRBD2 (5 bases). This CDR3 is 17 amino acids long. CDR1 is LGHDT and CDR2 is YNNKEL in the germline V gene (reference sequence). The germline V and J ends were trimmed by 4 bases and 2 bases, with 17 bases remaining between them. The CDR3 DNA reads as TGTGCCAGCAGCCCCAGAGGGTCCATCCCCAACACCGGGGAGCTGTTTTTT. Amino acid sequence: CASSPRGSIPNTGELFF.

The CDR3 coding sequence is TGTGCCTGGAGAGCCTACAGGGGGCAAGTCGAAGCTTTCTTT. Its protein is CAWRAYRGQVEAFF. The chain recombines TRBV30 with TRBJ1-1; TRBD1 matches at 9 bases. There are 14 residues in the CDR3. In germline, CDR1 is GTSNPN, CDR2 SVGIG (reference sequence). Trimming cost V 3 bases and J 8 bases; bases outside gene matches: 10. The full variable domain, its missing parts supplied by reference TRBV30 and TRBJ1-1, is SQTIHQWPATLVQPVGSPLSLECTVEGTSNPNLYWYRQAAGRGLQLLFYSVGIGQISSEVPQNLSASRPQDRQFILSSKKLLLSDSGFYLCAWRAYRGQVEAFFGQGTRLTVV.

Remarks on this clone: One end of the junction is discordant with germline, which a read error may explain. V and J are TRBV24-1 and TRBJ2-7, with 9 bases aligning to TRBD2. CDR3 length: 17 amino acids. Looked up from germline, CDR1 is KGHDR and CDR2 is SFDVKD. The chain's CDR3 is CATGDAGGPQMPYEQYF. The CDR3 bases are TGTGCCACCGGTGACGCGGGAGGGCCTCAGATGCCCTACGAGCAGTACTTC.

V usage is TRBV19 and J usage is TRBJ1-5; perhaps TRBD1 as D (6 bases). The CDR3 is 14 amino acids. Per germline, CDR1 LNHDA and CDR2 SQIVND (reference sequence). Between the trimmed V and J ends, which lost 6 bases and 6 bases, there was a span of 15 bases. CDR3 nucleotide sequence: TGTGCCAGTAGCGCAGGGGCGGCTAGTCAGCCCCAGCATTTT. The encoded protein is CASSAGAASQPQHF.